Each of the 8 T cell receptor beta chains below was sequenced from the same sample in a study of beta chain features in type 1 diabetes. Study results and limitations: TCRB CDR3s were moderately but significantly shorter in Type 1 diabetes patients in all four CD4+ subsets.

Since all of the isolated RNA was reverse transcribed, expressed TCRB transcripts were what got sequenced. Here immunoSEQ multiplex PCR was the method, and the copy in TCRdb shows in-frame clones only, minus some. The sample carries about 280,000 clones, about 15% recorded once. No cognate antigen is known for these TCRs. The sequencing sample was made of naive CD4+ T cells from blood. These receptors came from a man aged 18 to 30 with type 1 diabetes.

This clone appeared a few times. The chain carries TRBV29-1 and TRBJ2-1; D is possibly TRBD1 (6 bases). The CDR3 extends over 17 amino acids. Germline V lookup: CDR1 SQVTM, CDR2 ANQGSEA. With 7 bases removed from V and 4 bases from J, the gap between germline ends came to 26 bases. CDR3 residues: CSARSGPQGTPYNEQFF. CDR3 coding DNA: TGCAGCGCCCGGTCGGGACCGCAGGGGACACCGTACAATGAGCAGTTCTTC.

The CDR3 coding sequence is TGTGCCAGCTCACCACCCAGCGGGAGCGGCGAGCAGTACTTC. Its translation is CASSPPSGSGEQYF. The rearrangement uses TRBV18 and TRBJ2-7; 8 bases are shared with TRBD2. CDR3 length: 14 amino acids. J gave up 6 bases and V 0 bases, and 4 bases lay outside the gene matches. Germline CDR1 is KGHSH and CDR2 is LQKENI.

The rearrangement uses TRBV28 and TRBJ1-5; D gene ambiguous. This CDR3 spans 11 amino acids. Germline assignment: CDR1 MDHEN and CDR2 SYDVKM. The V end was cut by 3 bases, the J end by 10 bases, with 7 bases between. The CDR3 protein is CASSFHTPQHF. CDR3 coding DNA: TGTGCCAGCAGTTTTCATACACCCCAGCATTTT.

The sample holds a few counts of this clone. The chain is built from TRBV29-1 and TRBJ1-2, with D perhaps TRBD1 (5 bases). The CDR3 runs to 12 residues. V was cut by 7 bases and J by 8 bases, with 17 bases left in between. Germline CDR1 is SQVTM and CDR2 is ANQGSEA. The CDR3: CSGLQGSEGYTF. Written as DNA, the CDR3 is TGCAGCGGTTTGCAGGGTAGTGAAGGCTACACCTTC.

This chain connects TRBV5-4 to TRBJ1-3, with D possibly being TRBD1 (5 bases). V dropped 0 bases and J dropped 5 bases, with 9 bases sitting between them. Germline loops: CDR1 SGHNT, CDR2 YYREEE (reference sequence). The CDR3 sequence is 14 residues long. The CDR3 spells CASSLGSGRNTIYF. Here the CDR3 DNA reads TGTGCCAGCAGCTTGGGGTCAGGGAGAAACACCATATATTTT.

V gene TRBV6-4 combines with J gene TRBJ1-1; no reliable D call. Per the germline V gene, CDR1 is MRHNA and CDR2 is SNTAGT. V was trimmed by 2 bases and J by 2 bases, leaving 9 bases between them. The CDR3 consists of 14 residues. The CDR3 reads CASSDEQTNTEAFF. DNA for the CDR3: TGTGCCAGCAGTGACGAACAGACAAACACTGAAGCTTTCTTT.

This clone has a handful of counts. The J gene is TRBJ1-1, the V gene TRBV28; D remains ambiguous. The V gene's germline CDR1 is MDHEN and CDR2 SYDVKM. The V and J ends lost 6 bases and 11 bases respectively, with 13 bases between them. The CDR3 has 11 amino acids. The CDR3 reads CASSVLGVAFF. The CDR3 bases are TGTGCCAGCAGCGTACTAGGTGTGGCTTTCTTT.

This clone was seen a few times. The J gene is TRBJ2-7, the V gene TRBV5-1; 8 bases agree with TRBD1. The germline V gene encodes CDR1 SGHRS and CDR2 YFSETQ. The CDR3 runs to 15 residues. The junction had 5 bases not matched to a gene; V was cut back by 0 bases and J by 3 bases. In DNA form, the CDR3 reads TGCGCCAGCAGCTTGGCCTTAGGGACAGGCTACGAGCAGTACTTC. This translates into CASSLALGTGYEQYF.